The 13 T cell receptor beta chains below all came from one sample that was sequenced in a study of CD8 T cells in ankylosing spondylitis. These TCRs are of unknown antigen specificity. Regarding the study as a whole: Seemingly characteristic of ankylosing spondylitis blood was a TCR beta motif consisting of several highly homologous variants.

TCRdb reprocessed the 5' RACE reads via MiXCR and lists one record per CDR3 protein. This sample has some 800,000 distinct CDR3 sequences, with approximately 10% found just once. The sequenced material came from blood, either unsorted or a sorted T cell fraction (not recorded which). These TCRs come from a male donor with ankylosing spondylitis.

In its sample, this clonotype was seen many times. V usage is TRBV14 and J usage is TRBJ1-6; D unresolved. The CDR3 extends over 14 amino acids. V lost 1 base to trimming and J lost 9 bases, with 10 bases between them. CDR1 and CDR2 (germline): SGHDN, FVKESK. The CDR3 region is CASSQGLGSSPLHF. For the CDR3, the DNA is TGTGCCAGCAGCCAAGGGTTGGGTAGTTCACCCCTCCACTTT.

There are many counts of this clonotype. CDR3 coding DNA: TGTGCCAGCAGTTCCCAGGTTTACAATGAGCAGTTCTTC. This encodes CASSSQVYNEQFF. This sequence joins TRBV12-3 or TRBV12-4 and TRBJ2-1; no firm D call. The CDR3 contains 13 residues. Deletions cut 4 bases from V and 4 bases from J, with 8 bases between.

The V and J genes are TRBV5-1 and TRBJ1-5; D not certain. Between the trimmed V and J ends, which lost 4 bases and 14 bases, there was a span of 19 bases. This CDR3 is built from 13 residues. Germline V gives CDR1 SGHRS, CDR2 YFSETQ. Here the CDR3 DNA reads TGCGCCAGCAGCCTCAACCCCTGGAATCATAAGCATTTT. Translating it yields CASSLNPWNHKHF. Variable domain in full (rest from reference TRBV5-1 and TRBJ1-5): KAGVTQTPRYLIKTRGQQVTLSCSPISGHRSVSWYQQTPGQGLQFLFEYFSETQRNKGNFPGRFSGRQFSNSRSEMNVSTLELGDSALYLCASSLNPWNHKHFGDGTRLSIL.

This clonotype was seen more than once but under ten times. The chain carries TRBV5-1 and TRBJ1-1; D not resolved. The CDR3 consists of 15 residues. In germline, CDR1 is SGHRS, CDR2 YFSETQ. V gave up 0 bases and J gave up 0 bases, with 9 bases separating them. This CDR3 is CASSLGLNVNTEAFF. CDR3 nucleotide sequence: TGCGCCAGCAGCTTGGGACTGAATGTGAACACTGAAGCTTTCTTT.

This clonotype showed up many times. This chain uses TRBV20-1 with TRBJ2-5; 9 bases match TRBD2. Germline CDR1 is DFQATT and CDR2 is SNEGSKA (reference sequence). V shed 2 bases, J shed 5 bases, and the junction held 9 bases outside the gene matches. This CDR3 is built from 15 residues. The CDR3 sequence is CSARYAGTSTETQYF. In DNA form, the CDR3 reads TGCAGTGCTAGATACGCCGGGACTAGCACGGAGACCCAGTACTTC.

CDR3 protein: CATSDYYVGLRQFF. The CDR3 DNA reads TGTGCCACCAGTGATTATTACGTCGGGCTGAGGCAGTTCTTC. The chain links TRBV24-1 to TRBJ2-1; D ambiguous. Germline V gene sequence: CDR1 KGHDR, CDR2 SFDVKD. The germline V and J ends were trimmed by 2 bases and 12 bases, with 16 bases remaining between them. The CDR3 covers 14 residues.

There are many counts of this clonotype. The chain couples TRBV7-6 to TRBJ2-7, with D maybe TRBD1 (5 bases). V was trimmed by 2 bases and J by 5 bases, leaving 13 bases between them. This CDR3 has 14 amino acids. CDR1 and CDR2 (germline): SGHVS, FNYEAQ. This CDR3 reads CASSLLQGVHEQYF. DNA for the CDR3: TGTGCCAGCAGCTTACTGCAGGGTGTGCACGAGCAGTACTTC.

A note on this clonotype: Germline is not matched at one junction end, which may reflect a read error. The CDR3 DNA follows: TGTGCCAGCAGTCAAGGCGTCGGCTACGAGCAGTACTTC. Encoded protein: CASSQGVGYEQYF. This chain connects TRBV3-1 to TRBJ2-7; D remains unclear. Germline V gives CDR1 LGHDT, CDR2 YNNKEL (reference sequence). This CDR3 has 13 residues.

The rearrangement uses TRBV7-9 and TRBJ2-5; D unclear. With 5 bases removed from V and 5 bases from J, the gap between germline ends came to 15 bases. Germline lookup yields CDR1 SEHNR and CDR2 FQNEAQ (reference sequence). CDR3 length: 14 residues. In DNA, the CDR3 is TGTGCCAGCAGCCCCGGGTCCATACGGGAGACCCAGTACTTC. Translation: CASSPGSIRETQYF.

This clonotype was seen a few times. The V and J genes are TRBV29-1 and TRBJ2-3; 7 bases are a match to TRBD1. Germline lookup yields CDR1 SQVTM and CDR2 ANQGSEA. V gave up 6 bases and J gave up 6 bases; unmatched junction bases: 6. The CDR3 has 12 residues. In nucleotides, the CDR3 is TGCAGCGTAAGACAGGGAACGGATACGCAGTATTTT. Translated, it gives CSVRQGTDTQYF.

The chain uses TRBV4-3 and TRBJ2-1; D remains unclear. Trimming cost V 0 bases and J 1 base, with 7 bases left between them. The CDR3 spans 15 residues. Germline V gives CDR1 LGHNA, CDR2 YSLEER. The CDR3 DNA reads as TGCGCCAGCAGCCAAGACCTAGGTTCCTACAATGAGCAGTTCTTC. Protein: CASSQDLGSYNEQFF.

In this sample, this clonotype turned up many times. The V gene is TRBV5-5, the J gene TRBJ1-1; no clear D. The CDR3 spans 17 residues. Per the germline V gene, CDR1 is SGHKS and CDR2 is YYEKEE (reference sequence). The V end was cut by 4 bases, the J end by 3 bases, with 22 bases between. CDR3 loop: CASSQEGQLALDTEAFF. CDR3 nucleotides: TGTGCCAGCAGCCAGGAGGGCCAGCTTGCGCTTGACACTGAAGCTTTCTTT.

The V and J genes are TRBV20-1 and TRBJ2-4, with D unclear. The CDR3 is 14 residues long. CDR1 DFQATT and CDR2 SNEGSKA come from the germline V gene (reference sequence). Trimming removed 0 bases at V and 7 bases at J, with 13 bases between. The CDR3 is CSAREGGLGNIQYF. The CDR3 nucleotides read TGCAGTGCTAGAGAGGGCGGCTTGGGGAACATTCAGTACTTC.